Below, 26 T cell receptor beta chains from the same sample are listed, as sequenced in a study of T cell responses to AZD1222 COVID-19 vaccine. Profiling relied on immunoSEQ multiplex PCR, and the TCRdb table lists in-frame clones only, not all of them. This sample carries around 150,000 clones, about 91% of them seen once, and the ten largest clones take around 3.3%. The source material was peripheral blood, sampled 28 days after the second AZD1222 dose. The source of these receptors is an adult who received the AZD1222 COVID-19 vaccine.

The chain is built from TRBV28 and TRBJ1-5, with 9 bases aligning to TRBD1. V shed 1 base, J shed 4 bases, and the junction held 5 bases outside the gene matches. Germline values: CDR1 MDHEN, CDR2 SYDVKM. This CDR3 has 16 amino acids. CDR3 sequence: CASSLSPGQGNQPQHF. The CDR3 nucleotides are TGTGCCAGCAGTTTATCTCCGGGACAGGGAAATCAGCCCCAGCATTTT.

A single count supports this clone. The chain recombines TRBV7-9 with TRBJ1-4; no reliable D call. Germline CDR1 is SEHNR and CDR2 is FQNEAQ (reference sequence). The CDR3 consists of 15 residues. V was clipped by 3 bases and J by 0 bases, with 8 bases between them. The CDR3 sequence is CASSLTSATNEKLFF. CDR3 bases: TGTGCCAGCAGCTTGACATCTGCAACTAATGAAAAACTGTTTTTT.

The rearrangement links TRBV28 to TRBJ1-2; no firm D call. Trimming removed 5 bases from V and 3 bases from J, with 16 bases in between. CDR1 MDHEN and CDR2 SYDVKM come from the germline V gene. The CDR3 extends over 15 amino acids. CDR3 sequence (DNA): TGTGCCAGCAGTACCACCGGGATTCTACACTATGGCTACACCTTC. This codes for CASSTTGILHYGYTF.

The rearrangement links TRBV6-5 to TRBJ2-7; TRBD1 matches at 9 bases. This CDR3 spans 15 amino acids. The germline CDR1 and CDR2 sequences are MNHEY and SVGAGI. Trimming cost V 0 bases and J 2 bases; bases outside gene matches: 2. CDR3 loop: CASSYSGQGPYEQYF. CDR3 nucleotides: TGTGCCAGCAGTTACTCGGGACAGGGTCCCTACGAGCAGTACTTC.

The V gene is TRBV10-3, the J gene TRBJ1-1; no clear D gene. V was trimmed by 2 bases and J by 4 bases, leaving 5 bases between them. This CDR3 has 12 amino acids. CDR1 is ENHRY, CDR2 SYGVKD, per germline. The DNA of the CDR3 is TGTGCCATCAGTGAGGCAGGCACTGAAGCTTTCTTT. It codes for CAISEAGTEAFF.

The CDR3, as DNA: TGTGCCAGCAGTTACGCGGGAGCCTCCTACGAGCAGTACTTC. Protein: CASSYAGASYEQYF. The rearrangement links TRBV6-5 to TRBJ2-7; 7 nucleotides line up with TRBD2. CDR3 length: 14 amino acids. V shed 2 bases, J shed 0 bases, and the junction held 1 base outside the gene matches. Per germline, CDR1 MNHEY and CDR2 SVGAGI.

This chain connects TRBV4-1 to TRBJ2-1; the D is unclear. Per the germline V gene, CDR1 is MGHRA and CDR2 is YSYEKL. Trimming left V 4 bases short and J 8 bases short, with 9 bases between. The CDR3 covers 12 residues. The CDR3 DNA reads TGCGCCAGCAGCCTCGCCTTGGATGAGCAGTTCTTC. Translating it yields CASSLALDEQFF.

This sequence joins TRBV5-1 and TRBJ1-3; TRBD1 matches 7 bases. CDR1 SGHRS and CDR2 YFSETQ come from the germline V gene. The CDR3 has 17 amino acids. With V trimmed by 4 bases and J by 7 bases, 17 bases remained unmatched. CDR3: CASSVGYLTGAGNTIYF. The CDR3 DNA reads as TGCGCCAGCAGCGTTGGATACCTAACAGGGGCCGGGAACACCATATATTTT. The full variable domain, completed using reference TRBV5-1 and TRBJ1-3, is KAGVTQTPRYLIKTRGQQVTLSCSPISGHRSVSWYQQTPGQGLQFLFEYFSETQRNKGNFPGRFSGRQFSNSRSEMNVSTLELGDSALYLCASSVGYLTGAGNTIYFGEGSWLTVV.

The V and J genes are TRBV20-1 and TRBJ1-1, with D hard to call. Trimming took off 3 bases at V and 5 bases at J, with 7 bases between the two ends. The CDR3 is made up of 11 amino acids. Germline values: CDR1 DFQATT, CDR2 SNEGSKA (reference sequence). Here the CDR3 DNA reads TGCAGTGCTAGTGGATGGACTGAAGCTTTCTTT. Translating gives CSASGWTEAFF.

Concerning this clone itself: The same CDR3 is also encoded by other DNA sequences in this sample. The rearrangement uses TRBV28 and TRBJ2-5; 7 bases agree with TRBD2. With 6 bases clipped from V and 2 bases from J, the junction kept 3 bases outside the gene matches. The CDR3 length is 13 residues. Germline V CDR1 and CDR2: MDHEN, SYDVKM. The CDR3 spells CASSPGGQETQYF. The CDR3, as DNA: TGTGCCAGCAGCCCGGGGGGTCAAGAGACCCAGTACTTC.

The chain couples TRBV10-3 to TRBJ2-7; TRBD2 matches 12 bases. The CDR3 has 14 residues. Germline CDR1 ENHRY, CDR2 SYGVKD. J gave up 4 bases and V 10 bases, and 8 bases lay outside the gene matches. Here the CDR3 DNA reads TGTGCCACCGGACTAGCGGGATCTTCTTACGAGCAGTACTTC. The encoded protein is CATGLAGSSYEQYF.

The rearrangement joins TRBV7-8 to TRBJ1-5; TRBD1 might be the D (5 bases). The germline V gene encodes CDR1 SGHVS and CDR2 FQNEAQ. The CDR3 has 16 amino acids. V gave up 1 base and J gave up 4 bases, with 14 bases separating them. The CDR3 nucleotides read TGTGCCAGCAGCTTAGGTACCGGGACTAATAATCAGCCCCAGCATTTT. Translated, it gives CASSLGTGTNNQPQHF.

The rearrangement joins TRBV27 to TRBJ2-6; no clear D gene. The ends were cut back, 6 bases at V and 0 bases at J, with 9 bases in the middle. The CDR3 contains 15 residues. The germline gives CDR1 MNHEY, CDR2 SMNVEV (reference sequence). CDR3: CASRTRLSGANVLTF. Here the CDR3 DNA reads TGTGCCAGCAGAACCAGGCTCTCTGGGGCCAACGTCCTGACTTTC.

The chain employs TRBV28 and TRBJ1-5, with D tentatively TRBD1 (5 bases). The CDR3 is 15 amino acids. Deletions cut 1 base from V and 1 base from J, with 8 bases between. In germline, CDR1 is MDHEN, CDR2 SYDVKM. DNA of the CDR3: TGTGCCAGCAGTTTATTCAGGGACAGCAATCAGCCCCAGCATTTT. Encoded protein: CASSLFRDSNQPQHF.

The chain is built from TRBV7-8 and TRBJ2-7; 12 bases map to TRBD2. The germline V gene has CDR1 SGHVS and CDR2 FQNEAQ. CDR3 length: 18 residues. Trimming cost V 2 bases and J 5 bases; bases outside gene matches: 13. This CDR3 is CASSLMASGRAFPHEQYF. The CDR3 DNA is TGTGCCAGCAGCTTAATGGCTAGCGGGAGGGCGTTTCCCCACGAGCAGTACTTC.

This clone was counted a single time. V is TRBV11-2 and J is TRBJ2-7, with D hard to call. The CDR3 runs to 14 residues. From germline, CDR1 is SGHAT and CDR2 FQNNGV. V lost 1 base and J 1 base, leaving 8 bases between the germline ends. The chain's CDR3 is CASSLVADSYEQYF. CDR3 nucleotides: TGTGCCAGCAGCTTAGTTGCGGATTCCTACGAGCAGTACTTC. Complete variable domain (other parts from reference TRBV11-2 and TRBJ2-7): EAGVAQSPRYKIIEKRQSVAFWCNPISGHATLYWYQQILGQGPKLLIQFQNNGVVDDSQLPKDRFSAERLKGVDSTLKIQPAKLEDSAVYLCASSLVADSYEQYFGPGTRLTVT.

The CDR3, as DNA: TGCGCCAGCAAACAAACACAGGGGCGAGAACAGCCCCAGCATTTT. Its protein product is CASKQTQGREQPQHF. The rearrangement links TRBV4-1 to TRBJ1-5, with 7 bases that match TRBD1. Per germline, CDR1 MGHRA and CDR2 YSYEKL. V trimming: 7 bases; J trimming: 7 bases; junction bases outside the gene matches: 13. CDR3 size: 15 residues.

The chain is built from TRBV19 and TRBJ2-2, with a tentative D call TRBD1 (6 bases). The length of the CDR3 is 13 residues. Germline CDR1 reads LNHDA; CDR2 reads SQIVND (reference sequence). Trimming pared 5 bases from V and 6 bases from J, leaving 10 bases between. The CDR3 region has the DNA TGTGCCAGTAGTGGCAGGGGCCCCGGGGAGCTGTTTTTT. It encodes CASSGRGPGELFF.

This sequence joins TRBV19 and TRBJ1-1; 9 nucleotides align to TRBD1. This CDR3 is built from 14 residues. Looked up from germline, CDR1 is LNHDA and CDR2 is SQIVND (reference sequence). With V trimmed by 7 bases and J by 10 bases, 13 bases remained unmatched. In DNA, the CDR3 is TGTGCCAGTATCGCTACAGGGGGCGAGGGAAGAGCTTTCTTT. Translated: CASIATGGEGRAFF. Drawing the rest from reference TRBV19 and TRBJ1-1, the complete variable domain is DGGITQSPKYLFRKEGQNVTLSCEQNLNHDAMYWYRQDPGQGLRLIYYSQIVNDFQKGDIAEGYSVSREKKESFPLTVTSAQKNPTAFYLCASIATGGEGRAFFGQGTRLTVV.

The chain combines TRBV7-3 with TRBJ2-1; 9 bases line up with TRBD2. Looked up from germline, CDR1 is SGHTA and CDR2 is FQGTGA. This CDR3 spans 15 amino acids. V dropped 2 bases and J dropped 3; count of bases not matched to a gene: 2. The CDR3 DNA reads as TGTGCCAGCAGCTTACAAGCGGGGGGCTACAATGAGCAGTTCTTC. It codes for CASSLQAGGYNEQFF. The complete variable domain, with remaining parts taken from reference TRBV7-3 and TRBJ2-1, reads GAGVSQTPSNKVTEKGKYVELRCDPISGHTALYWYRQSLGQGPEFLIYFQGTGAADDSGLPNDRFFAVRPEGSVSTLKIQRTERGDSAVYLCASSLQAGGYNEQFFGPGTRLTVL.

The chain has TRBV12-3 or TRBV12-4 and TRBJ1-2; D unclear. Trimming removed 3 bases at V and 3 bases at J, with 5 bases between. The CDR3 length is 12 residues. DNA of the CDR3: TGTGCCAGCAGTTTTGGACACTATGGCTACACCTTC. Protein sequence: CASSFGHYGYTF.

The chain recombines TRBV5-1 with TRBJ1-2, with D uncertain. Deletions cut 0 bases from V and 10 bases from J, with 10 bases between. The length of the CDR3 is 12 residues. Germline V lookup: CDR1 SGHRS, CDR2 YFSETQ. In nucleotides, the CDR3 is TGCGCCAGCAGCTTGGACTCTATCGACTACACCTTC. This translates into CASSLDSIDYTF.

Comment on this clone: Other DNA sequences of this sample code for an identical CDR3. V and J are TRBV28 and TRBJ1-2; D possibly corresponds to TRBD1 (5 bases). Trimming stripped 6 bases from V and 4 bases from J, with 18 bases between. CDR1 MDHEN and CDR2 SYDVKM come from the germline V gene. The CDR3 has 15 amino acids. The CDR3 loop reads CASSQRGGLGYGYTF. The DNA of the CDR3 is TGTGCCAGCAGCCAACGCGGGGGTTTAGGCTATGGCTACACCTTC.

The chain employs TRBV27 and TRBJ1-1; D is unresolved. Trimming stripped 0 bases from V and 5 bases from J, with 10 bases between. CDR3 length: 14 residues. CDR1 is MNHEY, CDR2 SMNVEV, per germline (reference sequence). This chain's CDR3 is CASSLSGIGTEAFF. CDR3 in DNA: TGTGCCAGCAGTTTATCAGGCATAGGAACTGAAGCTTTCTTT.

This chain joins TRBV2 and TRBJ1-3, with 7 bases fitting TRBD1. Per the germline V gene, CDR1 is SNHLY and CDR2 is FYNNEI. The CDR3 is 16 residues long. J lost 4 bases, V lost 5 bases, and 11 bases had no gene match. CDR3 loop: CASSLQGSISGNTIYF. The CDR3 DNA is TGTGCCAGCAGTTTACAGGGGTCTATCTCCGGAAACACCATATATTTT.

V is TRBV27 and J is TRBJ1-2; the match to TRBD1 covers 7 bases. The CDR3 consists of 15 residues. V was clipped by 5 bases and J by 2 bases; unmatched bases: 8. The V gene's germline CDR1 is MNHEY and CDR2 SMNVEV (reference sequence). The CDR3 here is CASSGTAPANYGYTF. The CDR3 coding sequence is TGTGCCAGCAGTGGGACAGCGCCCGCCAACTATGGCTACACCTTC.